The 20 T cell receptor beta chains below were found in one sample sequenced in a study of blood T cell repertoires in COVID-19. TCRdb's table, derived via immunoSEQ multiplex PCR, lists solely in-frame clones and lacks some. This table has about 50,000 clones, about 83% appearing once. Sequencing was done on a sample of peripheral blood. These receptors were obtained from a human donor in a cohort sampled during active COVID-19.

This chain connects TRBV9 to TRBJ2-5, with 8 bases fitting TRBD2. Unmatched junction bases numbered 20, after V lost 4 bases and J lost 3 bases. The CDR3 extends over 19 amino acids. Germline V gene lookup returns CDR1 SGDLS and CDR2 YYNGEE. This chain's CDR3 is CASSSGGLSGGSGEETQYF. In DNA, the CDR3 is TGTGCCAGCAGCTCCGGCGGGCTGTCCGGAGGTAGCGGGGAAGAGACCCAGTACTTC.

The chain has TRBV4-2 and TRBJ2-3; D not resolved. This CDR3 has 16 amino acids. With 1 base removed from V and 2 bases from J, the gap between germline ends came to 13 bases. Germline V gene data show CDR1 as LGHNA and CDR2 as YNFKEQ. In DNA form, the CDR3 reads TGTGCCAGCAGCCAAGGAATGAAGCGTCTCACAGATACGCAGTATTTT. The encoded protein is CASSQGMKRLTDTQYF.

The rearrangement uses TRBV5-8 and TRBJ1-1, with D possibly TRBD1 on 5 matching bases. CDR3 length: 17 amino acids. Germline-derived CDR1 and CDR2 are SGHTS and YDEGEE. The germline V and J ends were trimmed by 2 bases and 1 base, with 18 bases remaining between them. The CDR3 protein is CASSLLRGSQKNTEAFF. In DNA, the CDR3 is TGTGCCAGCAGCTTATTGCGGGGGTCCCAGAAGAACACTGAAGCTTTCTTT.

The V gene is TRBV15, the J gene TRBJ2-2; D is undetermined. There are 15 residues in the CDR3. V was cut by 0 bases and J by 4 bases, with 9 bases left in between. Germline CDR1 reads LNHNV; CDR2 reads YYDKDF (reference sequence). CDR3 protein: CATSRERLVTGELFF. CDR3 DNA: TGTGCCACCAGCAGAGAAAGACTGGTCACCGGGGAGCTGTTTTTT.

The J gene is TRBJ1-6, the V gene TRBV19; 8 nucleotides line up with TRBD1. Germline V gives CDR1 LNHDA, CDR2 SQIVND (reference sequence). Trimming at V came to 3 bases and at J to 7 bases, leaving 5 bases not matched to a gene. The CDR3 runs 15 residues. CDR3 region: CASSMANRGNSPLHF. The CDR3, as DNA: TGTGCCAGTAGTATGGCGAACAGGGGGAATTCACCCCTCCACTTT.

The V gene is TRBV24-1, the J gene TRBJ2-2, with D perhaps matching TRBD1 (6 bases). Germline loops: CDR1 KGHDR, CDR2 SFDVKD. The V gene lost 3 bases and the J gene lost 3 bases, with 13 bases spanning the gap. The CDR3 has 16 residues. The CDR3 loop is CATSDPRDTYTGELFF. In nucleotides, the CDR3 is TGTGCCACCAGTGATCCCCGGGACACCTACACCGGGGAGCTGTTTTTT.

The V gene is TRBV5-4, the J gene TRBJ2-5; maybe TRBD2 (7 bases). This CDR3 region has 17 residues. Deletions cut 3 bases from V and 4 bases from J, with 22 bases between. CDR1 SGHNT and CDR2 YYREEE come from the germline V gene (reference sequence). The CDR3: CASSSRGVGRGAETQYF. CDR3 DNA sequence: TGTGCCAGCAGCTCGAGGGGGGTTGGGAGGGGGGCAGAGACCCAGTACTTC.

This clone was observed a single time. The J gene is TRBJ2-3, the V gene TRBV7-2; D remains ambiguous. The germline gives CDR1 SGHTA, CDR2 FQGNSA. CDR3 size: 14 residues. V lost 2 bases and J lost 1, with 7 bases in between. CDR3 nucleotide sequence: TGTGCCAGCAGCTTATTAGGAGGCACAGATACGCAGTATTTT. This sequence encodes CASSLLGGTDTQYF.

In DNA, the CDR3 is TGTGCCAGCAGCGCACAGGGGAATGGGAATGGCTACACCTTC. Its translation is CASSAQGNGNGYTF. The chain is built from TRBV6-4 and TRBJ1-2; 7 nucleotides align to TRBD1. Trimming at V came to 6 bases and at J to 6 bases, leaving 10 bases not matched to a gene. The germline V gene has CDR1 MRHNA and CDR2 SNTAGT. This CDR3 comprises 14 residues.

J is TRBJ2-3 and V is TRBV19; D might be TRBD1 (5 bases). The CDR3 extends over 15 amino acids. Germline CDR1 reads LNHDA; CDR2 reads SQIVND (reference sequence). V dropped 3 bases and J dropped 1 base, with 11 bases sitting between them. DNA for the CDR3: TGTGCCAGTAGTATTGCTCAGGGTGGCACAGATACGCAGTATTTT. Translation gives CASSIAQGGTDTQYF. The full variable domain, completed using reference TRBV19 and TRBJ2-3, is DGGITQSPKYLFRKEGQNVTLSCEQNLNHDAMYWYRQDPGQGLRLIYYSQIVNDFQKGDIAEGYSVSREKKESFPLTVTSAQKNPTAFYLCASSIAQGGTDTQYFGPGTRLTVL.

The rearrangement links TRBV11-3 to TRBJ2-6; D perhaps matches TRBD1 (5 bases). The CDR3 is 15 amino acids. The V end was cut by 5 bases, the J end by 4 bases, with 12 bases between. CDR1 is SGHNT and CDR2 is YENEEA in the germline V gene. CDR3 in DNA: TGTGCCAGCAGCCTTGGGGCTTCCGGGGCCAACGTCCTGACTTTC. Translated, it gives CASSLGASGANVLTF. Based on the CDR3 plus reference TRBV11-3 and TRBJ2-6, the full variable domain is EAGVVQSPRYKIIEKKQPVAFWCNPISGHNTLYWYLQNLGQGPELLIRYENEEAVDDSQLPKDRFSAERLKGVDSTLKIQPAELGDSAVYLCASSLGASGANVLTFGAGSRLTVL.

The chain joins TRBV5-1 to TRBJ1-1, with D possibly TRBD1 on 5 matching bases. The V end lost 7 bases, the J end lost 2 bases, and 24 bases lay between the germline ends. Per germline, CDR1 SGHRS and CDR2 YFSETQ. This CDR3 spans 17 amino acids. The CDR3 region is CASAPGRGGFPNTEAFF. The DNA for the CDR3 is TGCGCCAGCGCCCCGGGGCGGGGGGGGTTTCCTAACACTGAAGCTTTCTTT.

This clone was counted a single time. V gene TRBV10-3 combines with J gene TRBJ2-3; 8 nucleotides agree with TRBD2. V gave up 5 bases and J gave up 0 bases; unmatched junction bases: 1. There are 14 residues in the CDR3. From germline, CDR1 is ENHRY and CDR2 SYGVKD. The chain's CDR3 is CAISRLASTDTQYF. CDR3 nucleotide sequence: TGTGCCATCAGTCGACTAGCGAGCACAGATACGCAGTATTTT.

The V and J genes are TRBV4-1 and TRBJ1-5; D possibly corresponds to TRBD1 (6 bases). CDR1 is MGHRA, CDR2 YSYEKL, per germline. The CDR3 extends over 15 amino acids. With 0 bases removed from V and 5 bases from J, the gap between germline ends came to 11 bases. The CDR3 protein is CASSQDWGPHQPQHF. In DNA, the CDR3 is TGCGCCAGCAGCCAAGATTGGGGGCCCCATCAGCCCCAGCATTTT.

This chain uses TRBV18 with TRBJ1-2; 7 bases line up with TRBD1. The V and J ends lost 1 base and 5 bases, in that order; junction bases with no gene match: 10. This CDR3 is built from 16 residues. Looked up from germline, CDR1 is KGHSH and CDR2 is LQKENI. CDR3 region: CASSPRRTGLKYGYTF. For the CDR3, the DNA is TGTGCCAGCTCACCACGCCGGACAGGCCTGAAGTATGGCTACACCTTC.

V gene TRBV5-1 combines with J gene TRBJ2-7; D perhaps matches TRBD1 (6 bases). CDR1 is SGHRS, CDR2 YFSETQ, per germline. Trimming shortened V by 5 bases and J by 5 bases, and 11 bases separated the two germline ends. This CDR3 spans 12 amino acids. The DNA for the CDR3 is TGCGCCAGCAGACAGGGAATGGACGAGCAGTACTTC. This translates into CASRQGMDEQYF.

DNA of the CDR3: TGTGCCAGCAGCTTAGGGTCCACAGGGTCTAGCAATCAGCCCCAGCATTTT. This translates into CASSLGSTGSSNQPQHF. The chain combines TRBV7-8 with TRBJ1-5, with D possibly matching TRBD1 (6 bases). The CDR3 extends over 17 amino acids. V lost 1 base to trimming and J lost 0 bases, with 13 bases between them. Germline V gene lookup returns CDR1 SGHVS and CDR2 FQNEAQ. The complete variable domain, with remaining parts taken from reference TRBV7-8 and TRBJ1-5, reads GAGVSQSPRYKVAKRGQDVALRCDPISGHVSLFWYQQALGQGPEFLTYFQNEAQLDKSGLPSDRFFAERPEGSVSTLKIQRTQQEDSAVYLCASSLGSTGSSNQPQHFGDGTRLSIL.

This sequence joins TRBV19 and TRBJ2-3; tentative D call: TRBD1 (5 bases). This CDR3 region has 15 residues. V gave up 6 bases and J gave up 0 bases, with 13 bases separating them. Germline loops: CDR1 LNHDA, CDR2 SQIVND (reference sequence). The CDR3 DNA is TGTGCCAGTAGAGAGACAGCTTCTAGCACAGATACGCAGTATTTT. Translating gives CASRETASSTDTQYF. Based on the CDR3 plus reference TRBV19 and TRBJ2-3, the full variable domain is DGGITQSPKYLFRKEGQNVTLSCEQNLNHDAMYWYRQDPGQGLRLIYYSQIVNDFQKGDIAEGYSVSREKKESFPLTVTSAQKNPTAFYLCASRETASSTDTQYFGPGTRLTVL.

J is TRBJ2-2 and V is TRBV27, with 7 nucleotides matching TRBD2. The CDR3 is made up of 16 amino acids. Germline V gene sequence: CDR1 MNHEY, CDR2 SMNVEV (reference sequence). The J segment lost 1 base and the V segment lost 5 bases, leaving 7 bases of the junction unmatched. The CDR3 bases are TGTGCCAGCAGTGTCGGACTAGTCGTGAACACCGGGGAGCTGTTTTTT. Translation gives CASSVGLVVNTGELFF.

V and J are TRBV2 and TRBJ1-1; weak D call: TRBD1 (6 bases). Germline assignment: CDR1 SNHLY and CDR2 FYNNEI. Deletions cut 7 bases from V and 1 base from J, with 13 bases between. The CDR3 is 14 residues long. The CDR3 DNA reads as TGTGCCAGCACCCAGGGGTACCCGAACACTGAAGCTTTCTTT. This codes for CASTQGYPNTEAFF. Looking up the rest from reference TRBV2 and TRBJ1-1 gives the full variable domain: EPEVTQTPSHQVTQMGQEVILRCVPISNHLYFYWYRQILGQKVEFLVSFYNNEISEKSEIFDDQFSVERPDGSNFTLKIRSTKLEDSAMYFCASTQGYPNTEAFFGQGTRLTVV.